The source of this TCR beta chain is a study of T cell responses to AZD1222 COVID-19 vaccine. Notes on the study in general: Along spike, vaccine-associated CD4 TCRs were found throughout, with dominance at 160-218 and 743-854. Among the donors, most were white British and more were female, and clonal diversity was possibly underestimated. Spike-specific TCR breadth and depth both grew after two AZD1222 doses.

TCRdb keeps only in-frame clones here, not all; method: immunoSEQ multiplex PCR. The sample holds 150,000 to 200,000 clones, 70% to 90% seen once. The CDR3 covers 13 residues. The V end was cut by 2 bases, the J end by 9 bases, with 11 bases between. Germline lookup yields CDR1 MNHEY and CDR2 SVGAGI. Comment on this clone: Antigen: not known.

This chain uses TRBV6-5 with TRBJ2-1; D may be TRBD1 (5 bases). The sample here was peripheral blood, taken 28 days after the second AZD1222 dose. The TCR originated in an adult who received the AZD1222 COVID-19 vaccine. The CDR3 sequence is CASSYRRVTEQFF. The CDR3 nucleotides are TGTGCCAGCAGTTACCGCAGGGTAACTGAGCAGTTCTTC.